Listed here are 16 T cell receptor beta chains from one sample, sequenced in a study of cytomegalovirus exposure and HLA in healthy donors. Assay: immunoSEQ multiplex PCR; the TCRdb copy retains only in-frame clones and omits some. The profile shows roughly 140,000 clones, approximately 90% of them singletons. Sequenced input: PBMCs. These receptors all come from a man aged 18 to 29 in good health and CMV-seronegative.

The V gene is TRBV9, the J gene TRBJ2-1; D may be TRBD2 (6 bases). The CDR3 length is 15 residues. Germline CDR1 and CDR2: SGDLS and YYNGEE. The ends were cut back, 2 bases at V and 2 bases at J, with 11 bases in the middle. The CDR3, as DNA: TGTGCCAGCAGCGTTAGCGGAACCACCTACAATGAGCAGTTCTTC. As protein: CASSVSGTTYNEQFF.

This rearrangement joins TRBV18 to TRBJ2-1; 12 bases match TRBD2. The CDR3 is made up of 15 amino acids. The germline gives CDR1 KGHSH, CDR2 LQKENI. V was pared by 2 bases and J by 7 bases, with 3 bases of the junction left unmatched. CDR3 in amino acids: CASSPDLAGGNEQFF. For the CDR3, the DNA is TGTGCCAGCTCACCAGATCTAGCGGGGGGGAATGAGCAGTTCTTC. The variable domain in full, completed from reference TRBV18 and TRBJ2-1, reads NAGVMQNPRHLVRRRGQEARLRCSPMKGHSHVYWYRQLPEEGLKFMVYLQKENIIDESGMPKERFSAEFPKEGPSILRIQQVVRGDSAAYFCASSPDLAGGNEQFFGPGTRLTVL.

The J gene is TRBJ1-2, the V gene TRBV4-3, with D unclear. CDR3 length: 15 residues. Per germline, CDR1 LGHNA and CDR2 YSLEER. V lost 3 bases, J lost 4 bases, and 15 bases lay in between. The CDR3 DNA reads TGCGCCAGCAGCCAGAGTGGAGGAGGGAGCTATGGCTACACCTTC. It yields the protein CASSQSGGGSYGYTF.

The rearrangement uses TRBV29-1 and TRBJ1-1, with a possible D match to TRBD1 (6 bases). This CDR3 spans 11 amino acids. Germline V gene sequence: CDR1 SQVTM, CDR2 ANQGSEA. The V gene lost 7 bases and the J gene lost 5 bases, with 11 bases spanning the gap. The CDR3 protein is CSGGGQTEAFF. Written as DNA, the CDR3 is TGCAGCGGCGGGGGGCAAACTGAAGCTTTCTTT. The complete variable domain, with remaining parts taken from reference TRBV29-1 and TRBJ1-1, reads SAVISQKPSRDICQRGTSLTIQCQVDSQVTMMFWYRQQPGQSLTLIATANQGSEATYESGFVIDKFPISRPNLTFSTLTVSNMSPEDSSIYLCSGGGQTEAFFGQGTRLTVV.

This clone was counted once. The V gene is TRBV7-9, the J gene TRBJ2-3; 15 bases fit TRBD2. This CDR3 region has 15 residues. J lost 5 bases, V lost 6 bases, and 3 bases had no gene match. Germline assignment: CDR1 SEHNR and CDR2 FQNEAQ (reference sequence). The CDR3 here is CASRSGLAGGDTQYF. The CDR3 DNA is TGTGCCAGCAGGTCGGGACTAGCGGGAGGAGATACGCAGTATTTT.

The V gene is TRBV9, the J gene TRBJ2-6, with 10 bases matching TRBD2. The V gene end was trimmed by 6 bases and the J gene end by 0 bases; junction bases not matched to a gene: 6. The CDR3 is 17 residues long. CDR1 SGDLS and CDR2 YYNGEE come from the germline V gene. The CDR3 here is CASMNGLAVSGANVLTF. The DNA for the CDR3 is TGTGCCAGCATGAATGGACTAGCGGTCTCTGGGGCCAACGTCCTGACTTTC. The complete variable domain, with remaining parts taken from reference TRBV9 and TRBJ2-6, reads DSGVTQTPKHLITATGQRVTLRCSPRSGDLSVYWYQQSLDQGLQFLIQYYNGEERAKGNILERFSAQQFPDLHSELNLSSLELGDSALYFCASMNGLAVSGANVLTFGAGSRLTVL.

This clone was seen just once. This CDR3 is CASSDSAHQNYGQKSNQPQHF. The CDR3 nucleotides read TGTGCCAGCAGTGACTCTGCCCATCAAAACTACGGACAGAAAAGCAATCAGCCCCAGCATTTT. The rearrangement links TRBV6-4 to TRBJ1-5; perhaps TRBD1 as D (6 bases). The germline gives CDR1 MRHNA, CDR2 SNTAGT. Trimming removed 0 bases at V and 1 base at J, with 25 bases between. This CDR3 has 21 residues.

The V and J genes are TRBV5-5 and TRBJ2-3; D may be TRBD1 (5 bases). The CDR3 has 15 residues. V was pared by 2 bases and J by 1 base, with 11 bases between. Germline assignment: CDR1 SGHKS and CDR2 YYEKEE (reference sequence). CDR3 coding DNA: TGTGCCAGCAGCTTTGTGTCAGGGCGCACAGATACGCAGTATTTT. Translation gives CASSFVSGRTDTQYF. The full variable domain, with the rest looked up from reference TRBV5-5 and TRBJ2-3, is DAGVTQSPTHLIKTRGQQVTLRCSPISGHKSVSWYQQVLGQGPQFIFQYYEKEERGRGNFPDRFSARQFPNYSSELNVNALLLGDSALYLCASSFVSGRTDTQYFGPGTRLTVL.

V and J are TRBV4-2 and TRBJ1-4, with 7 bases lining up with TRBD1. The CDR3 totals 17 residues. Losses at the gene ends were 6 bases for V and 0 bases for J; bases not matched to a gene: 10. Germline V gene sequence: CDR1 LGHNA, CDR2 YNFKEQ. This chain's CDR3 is CASRTRTGGATNEKLFF. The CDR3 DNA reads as TGTGCCAGCAGAACACGGACAGGTGGGGCAACTAATGAAAAACTGTTTTTT.

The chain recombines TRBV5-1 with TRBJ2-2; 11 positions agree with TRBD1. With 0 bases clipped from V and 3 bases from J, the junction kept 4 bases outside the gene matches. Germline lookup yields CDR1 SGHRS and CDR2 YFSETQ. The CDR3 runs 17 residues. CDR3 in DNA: TGCGCCAGCAGCTTGGGGACAGGGGGCTTGGACACCGGGGAGCTGTTTTTT. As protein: CASSLGTGGLDTGELFF. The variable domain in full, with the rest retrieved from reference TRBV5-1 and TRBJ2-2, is KAGVTQTPRYLIKTRGQQVTLSCSPISGHRSVSWYQQTPGQGLQFLFEYFSETQRNKGNFPGRFSGRQFSNSRSEMNVSTLELGDSALYLCASSLGTGGLDTGELFFGEGSRLTVL.

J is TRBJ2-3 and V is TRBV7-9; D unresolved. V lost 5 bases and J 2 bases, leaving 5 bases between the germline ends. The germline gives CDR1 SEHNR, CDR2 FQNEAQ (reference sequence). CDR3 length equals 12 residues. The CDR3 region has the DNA TGTGCCAGCAGCAGCGTCACAGATACGCAGTATTTT. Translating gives CASSSVTDTQYF.

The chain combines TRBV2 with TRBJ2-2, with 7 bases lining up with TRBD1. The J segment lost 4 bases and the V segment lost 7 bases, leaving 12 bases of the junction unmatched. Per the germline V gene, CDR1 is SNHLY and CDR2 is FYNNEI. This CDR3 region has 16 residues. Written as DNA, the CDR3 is TGTGCCAGCAAACGTGGGCAGGGGGTTGGCACCGGGGAGCTGTTTTTT. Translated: CASKRGQGVGTGELFF.

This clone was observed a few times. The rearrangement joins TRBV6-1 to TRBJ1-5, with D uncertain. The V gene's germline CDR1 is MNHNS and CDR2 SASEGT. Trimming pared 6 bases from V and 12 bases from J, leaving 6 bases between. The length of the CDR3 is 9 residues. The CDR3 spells CASSEDQHF. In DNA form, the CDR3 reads TGTGCCAGCAGCGAGGACCAGCATTTT.

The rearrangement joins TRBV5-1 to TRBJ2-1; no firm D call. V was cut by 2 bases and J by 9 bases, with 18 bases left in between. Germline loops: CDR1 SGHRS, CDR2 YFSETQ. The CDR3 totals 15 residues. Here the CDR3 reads CASSFGLEINREQFF. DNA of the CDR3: TGCGCCAGCAGCTTCGGCCTAGAGATAAACCGTGAGCAGTTCTTC.

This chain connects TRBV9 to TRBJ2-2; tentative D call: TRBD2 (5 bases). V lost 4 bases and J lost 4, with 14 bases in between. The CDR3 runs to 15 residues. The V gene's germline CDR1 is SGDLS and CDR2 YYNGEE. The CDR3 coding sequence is TGTGCCAGCAGCCCACCTGAAGGGAGCACCGGGGAGCTGTTTTTT. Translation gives CASSPPEGSTGELFF.

The CDR3, as DNA: TGTGCCAGCTCGAGGGGGGGTTATGGCTACAATGAGCAGTTCTTC. This sequence encodes CASSRGGYGYNEQFF. The chain combines TRBV13 with TRBJ2-1; D is perhaps TRBD2 (7 bases). The V and J ends lost 8 bases and 3 bases respectively, with 17 bases between them. Germline values: CDR1 PRHDT, CDR2 FYEKMQ (reference sequence). CDR3 length equals 15 residues.